This T cell receptor (beta chain) emerged from a study of T cell responses to AZD1222 COVID-19 vaccine (dated by TCRdb to the early 2020s). As for the study more broadly: Because spike-specific TCR depth and breadth did not differ between the two schedules, AZD1222 recipients who got a second dose at roughly 4 weeks were pooled with those who got a second dose at roughly 12 weeks. A total of 233 trial participants underwent TCR sequencing, of whom more than 200 had received two doses of AZD1222 and 26 had received two doses of the MenACWY control vaccine. Trial participants were enrolled by age into subgroups of 18-55, 56-69 and 70-plus years, and around 150, 29 and 61 TCR-sequenced participants, respectively, were included in these subgroups.

Points the paper makes about the study in general: Participants were mostly white British, with more females than males. The authors suggested clonal diversity may have been underestimated. Conclusions about previously exposed vaccinees are limited because only 6 or 7 AZD1222 recipients were SARS-CoV-2 seropositive at baseline. The 56-69-year group was small, and its depth increase did not reach significance, likely because of low power. The whole spike protein was spanned by vaccine-associated CD4 TCRs, and dominant responses were seen in regions 160-218 and 743-854. After two AZD1222 doses, spike-specific TCR breadth and depth were significantly higher than at day 0 and than in MenACWY recipients. Nearly half of unique spike-specific TCRs reportedly recognized epitopes outside regions mutated in the B.1.351 and B.1.1.7 variants. Because no samples from the day 14 peak response were available, repertoires could be characterized only after the peak T cell response.

The junction shows trimming of 2 bases on V and 0 bases on J, plus 11 bases between the germline ends. Taken from the germline V gene, the CDR1 and CDR2 loops are KGHSH and LQKENI. The CDR3 contains 15 residues, cysteine and phenylalanine counted. Left in the record is the CDR3 DNA by itself, 45 bases read in frame from the first base. As regards this clone: Its antigen has not been determined. Base qualities are not at hand, and no much larger clone is one base apart.

Explained via the paper, the time point label denotes: baseline before first vaccination. Vaccinee samples came from UK trials COV001 and COV002, including a single-blind randomized controlled phase 2/3 trial of AZD1222 (ChAdOx1 nCoV-19) in healthy adults. For TCRbeta chain sequencing, PBMC samples were collected from trial participants at day 0 and at day 28 after the second dose. The CDR3 regions of human TCRbeta chains were analyzed by immunosequencing. The authors processed their data as follows. TCRs in the repertoires were compared against a reference library of SARS-CoV-2-specific TCRs that had been generated with the MIRA antigen-specificity platform. Breadth was defined as the fraction of unique TCRs that were SARS-CoV-2-associated. Depth was defined as the fraction of total T cells that were SARS-CoV-2-associated. Using the MIRA data, each spike-specific TCR was assigned both to the spike region to which the TCR was reactive and to a CD4 or CD8 class. Log10-transformed breadth and depth values were compared by one-way ANOVA with Sidak's multiple comparisons tests. As stored in TCRdb, this immuneACCESS dataset retains in-frame rearrangements with V and J assigned. A fraction of the clones does not appear; measured against another copy, unresolved V genes explain less than half of the discrepancy, and the remainder lacks a known reason. V and J calls plus clone size are reproduced from that table; the DNA served to infer D and trimming. The sample contains fewer than 120,000 clones, about 87% of them found a single time. Together, the top ten hold about 1.6% of the sample.

The receptor was isolated from an adult in good health. The chain was built from TRBV18 and TRBJ2-7; possibly the D gene is TRBD2, per 5 matching bases. The sequencing used peripheral blood, collected on day 0 of AZD1222 vaccination. The CDR3 loop reads CASSPRTVSSYEQYF. The base sequence is TGTGCCAGCTCACCAAGGACTGTAAGCTCCTACGAGCAGTACTTC.